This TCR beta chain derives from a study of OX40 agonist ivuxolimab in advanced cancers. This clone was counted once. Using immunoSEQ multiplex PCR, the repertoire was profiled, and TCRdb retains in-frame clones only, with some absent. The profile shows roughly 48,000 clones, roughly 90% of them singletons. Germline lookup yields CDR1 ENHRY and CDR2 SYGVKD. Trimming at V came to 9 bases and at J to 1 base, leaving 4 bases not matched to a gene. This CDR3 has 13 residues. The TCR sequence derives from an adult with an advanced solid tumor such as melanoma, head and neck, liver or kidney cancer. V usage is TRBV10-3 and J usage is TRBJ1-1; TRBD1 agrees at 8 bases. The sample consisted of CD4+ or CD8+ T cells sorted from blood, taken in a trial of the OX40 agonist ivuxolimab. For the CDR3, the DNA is TGTGCCATGGGACAGGACCCGAACACTGAAGCTTTCTTT. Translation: CAMGQDPNTEAFF.